The 2 T cell receptor beta chains below come from one sample, sequenced in a study of CD8 T cells in ankylosing spondylitis. Via MiXCR, TCRdb re-called the 5' RACE reads, giving one row per CDR3 protein. This sample has 350,000 to 400,000 distinct CDR3 sequences, with roughly 20% found just once. Sequencing input: blood, either unsorted or a sorted T cell fraction (not recorded which). Receptor source: a male donor with ankylosing spondylitis or in good health (not recorded which).

The chain carries TRBV12-3 or TRBV12-4 and TRBJ2-1; TRBD2 might be the D (5 bases). CDR3 size: 14 residues. V lost 5 bases and J lost 4, with 12 bases in between. DNA of the CDR3: TGTGCCAGCAGTGCGGGCGTCAAGTACAATGAGCAGTTCTTC. It is translated as CASSAGVKYNEQFF.

This sequence joins TRBV28 and TRBJ2-7; D might be TRBD2 (6 bases). Trimming stripped 6 bases from V and 3 bases from J, with 21 bases between. Germline CDR1 MDHEN, CDR2 SYDVKM. This CDR3 comprises 16 residues. The CDR3 is CASSPSGGYHSYEQYF. CDR3 coding DNA: TGTGCCAGCAGCCCAAGTGGAGGGTACCACAGCTACGAGCAGTACTTC.